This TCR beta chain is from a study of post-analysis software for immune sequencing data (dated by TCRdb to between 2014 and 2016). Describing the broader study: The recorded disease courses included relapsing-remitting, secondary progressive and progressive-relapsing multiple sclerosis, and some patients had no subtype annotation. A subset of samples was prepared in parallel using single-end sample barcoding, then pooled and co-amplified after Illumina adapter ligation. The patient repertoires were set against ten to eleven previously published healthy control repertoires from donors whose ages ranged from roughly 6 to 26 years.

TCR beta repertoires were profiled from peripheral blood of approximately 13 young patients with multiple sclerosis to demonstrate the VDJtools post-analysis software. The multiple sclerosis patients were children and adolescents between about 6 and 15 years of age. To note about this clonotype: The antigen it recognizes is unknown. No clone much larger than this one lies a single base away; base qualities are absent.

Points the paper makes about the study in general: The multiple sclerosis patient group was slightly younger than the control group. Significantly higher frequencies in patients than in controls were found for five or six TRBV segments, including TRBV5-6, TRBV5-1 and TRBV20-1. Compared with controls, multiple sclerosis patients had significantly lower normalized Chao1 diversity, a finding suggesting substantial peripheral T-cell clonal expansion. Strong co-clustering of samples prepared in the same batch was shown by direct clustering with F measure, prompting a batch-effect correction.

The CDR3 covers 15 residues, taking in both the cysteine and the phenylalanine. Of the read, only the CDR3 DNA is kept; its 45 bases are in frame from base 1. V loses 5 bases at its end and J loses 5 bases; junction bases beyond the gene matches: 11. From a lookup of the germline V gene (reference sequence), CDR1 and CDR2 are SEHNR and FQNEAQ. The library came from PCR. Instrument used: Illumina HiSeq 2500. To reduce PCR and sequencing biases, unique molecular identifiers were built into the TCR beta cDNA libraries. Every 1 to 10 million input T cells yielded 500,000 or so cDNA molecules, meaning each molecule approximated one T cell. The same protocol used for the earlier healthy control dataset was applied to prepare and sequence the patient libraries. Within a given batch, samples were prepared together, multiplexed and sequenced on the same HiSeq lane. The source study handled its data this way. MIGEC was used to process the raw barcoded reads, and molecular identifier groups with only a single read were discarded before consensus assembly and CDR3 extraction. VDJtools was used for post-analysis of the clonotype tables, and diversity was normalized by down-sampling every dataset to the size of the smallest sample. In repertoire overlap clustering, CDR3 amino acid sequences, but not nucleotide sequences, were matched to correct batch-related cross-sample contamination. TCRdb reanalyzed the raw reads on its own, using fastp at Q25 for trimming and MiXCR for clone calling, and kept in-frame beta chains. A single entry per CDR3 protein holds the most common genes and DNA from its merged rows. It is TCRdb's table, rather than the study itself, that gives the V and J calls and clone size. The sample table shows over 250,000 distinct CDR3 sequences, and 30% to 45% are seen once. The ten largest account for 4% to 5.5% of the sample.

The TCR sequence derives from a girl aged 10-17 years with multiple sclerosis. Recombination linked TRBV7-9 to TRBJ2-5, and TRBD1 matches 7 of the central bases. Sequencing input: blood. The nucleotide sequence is TGTGCCAGCAGCCCAGAGGCGACAGGGCCGGAGACCCAGTACTTC. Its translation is CASSPEATGPETQYF. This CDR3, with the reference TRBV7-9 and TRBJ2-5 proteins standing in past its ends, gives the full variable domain DTGVSQNPRHKITKRGQNVTFRCDPISEHNRLYWYRQTLGQGPEFLTYFQNEAQLEKSRLLSDRFSAERPKGSFSTLEIQRTEQGDSAMYLCASSPEATGPETQYFGPGTRLLVL.